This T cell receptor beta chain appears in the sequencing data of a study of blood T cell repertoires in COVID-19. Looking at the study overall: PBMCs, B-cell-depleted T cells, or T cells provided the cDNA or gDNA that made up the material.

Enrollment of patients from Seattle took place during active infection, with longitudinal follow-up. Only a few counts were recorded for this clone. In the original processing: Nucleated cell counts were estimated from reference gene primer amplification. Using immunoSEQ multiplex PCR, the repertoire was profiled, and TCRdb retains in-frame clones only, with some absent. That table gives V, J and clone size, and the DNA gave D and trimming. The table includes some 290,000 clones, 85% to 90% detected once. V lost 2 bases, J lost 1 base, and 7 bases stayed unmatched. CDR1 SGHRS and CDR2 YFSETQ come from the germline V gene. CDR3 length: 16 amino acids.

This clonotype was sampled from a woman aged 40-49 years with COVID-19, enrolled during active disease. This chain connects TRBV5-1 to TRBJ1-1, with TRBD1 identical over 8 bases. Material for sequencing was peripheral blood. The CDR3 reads CASSLRRGQKNTEAFF. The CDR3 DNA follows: TGCGCCAGCAGCTTACGCAGGGGGCAAAAGAACACTGAAGCTTTCTTT. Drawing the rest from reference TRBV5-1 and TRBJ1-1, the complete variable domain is KAGVTQTPRYLIKTRGQQVTLSCSPISGHRSVSWYQQTPGQGLQFLFEYFSETQRNKGNFPGRFSGRQFSNSRSEMNVSTLELGDSALYLCASSLRRGQKNTEAFFGQGTRLTVV.